This T cell receptor beta chain appears in the sequencing data of a study of CD8 T cells in ankylosing spondylitis. Quantitative 5'-RACE with molecular barcodes generated TCR beta libraries. A single record per CDR3 protein comes from TCRdb applying MiXCR to the 5' RACE reads. The sample has approximately 180,000 distinct CDR3 sequences, roughly 18% seen once; the top ten hold roughly 4%. Study findings and constraints: Existing reports had already noted some motif variants in reactive arthritis synovial fluid and blood. A motif in TCR beta, a set of roughly eight highly homologous variants, appeared characteristic of ankylosing spondylitis blood. Clones linked with disease were CD8+ and fairly uncommon in the peripheral blood.

Germline V lookup: CDR1 SGHVS, CDR2 FQNEAQ. Trimming took 1 base from V and 0 from J; bases not matched to a gene: 10. This CDR3 region has 20 residues. In this sample, this clonotype turned up many times. Its antigen is unidentified. This TCR came from a male donor aged 5-30 years with ankylosing spondylitis or in good health (not recorded which). This rearrangement joins TRBV7-8 to TRBJ2-4; 12 nucleotides agree with TRBD1. The sequenced sample consisted of blood, either unsorted or a sorted T cell fraction (not recorded which). The CDR3 is CASSLVSGTGGGIAKNIQYF. The CDR3 DNA sequence: TGTGCCAGCAGCTTAGTATCGGGGACAGGGGGCGGAATAGCCAAAAACATTCAGTACTTC.